This T cell receptor beta chain was observed in a study of T-cell memory formation after mild COVID-19. Study-level results: Second-wave clones reaching peak frequency on day 37 lacked confirmed SARS-CoV-2 specificity. CD4+ contracting clones were found mainly in CM and EM, and CD8+ ones in EMRA.

Libraries for TCRalpha and TCRbeta carried sample barcodes and unique molecular identifiers via 5'RACE. TCRdb processed the 5' RACE reads anew with MiXCR; each CDR3 protein has one entry. The sample gives 550,000 to 650,000 distinct CDR3 sequences, around 16% of which show up once; about 7.5% is in the top ten. On this clonotype: Its target is not known.

This receptor was taken from an adult woman who had mild COVID-19 (a few samples of this study predate the infection). Cell type and time point are not known. The sequenced sample was PBMCs or a T cell subset sorted from them (not recorded which).

The CDR3 sequence: CASSYRGAGNQPQHF. The CDR3 bases are TGTGCCAGCAGTTACAGGGGGGCCGGCAATCAGCCCCAGCATTTT. The chain combines TRBV6-2 or TRBV6-3 with TRBJ1-5; D is perhaps TRBD1 (6 bases). This CDR3 has 15 residues. CDR1 is MNHEY and CDR2 is SVGEGT in the germline V gene. With 2 bases removed from V and 2 bases from J, the gap between germline ends came to 10 bases.